Listed here is a single T cell receptor (beta chain). As yet, its antigen is unknown. The sample is drawn from a study of blood T cells in healthy people across ages. Study-wide points: A conclusive naive versus antigen-experienced comparison was prevented by the unsorted PBMCs.

CDR3 length equals 13 residues. CDR1 is SGHTA, CDR2 FQGNSA, per germline. Trimming took 9 bases from V and 4 from J; bases not matched to a gene: 7. A J-beta primer mix and a sample-barcoded 5' primer were used in a second PCR of about 7 to 12 cycles. TCRdb ran MiXCR on the 5' RACE reads and lists one entry per CDR3 protein. The table shows 920,000 or so distinct CDR3 sequences, with under 45% occurring only once. Sequenced material: blood. This receptor was taken from a woman aged 60-75 years in good health. The J gene is TRBJ2-5, the V gene TRBV7-2, with 8 positions matching TRBD2. The DNA for the CDR3 is TGTGCCAGGAGCCGGGGGGGGCTAGAGACCCAGTACTTC. Its protein is CARSRGGLETQYF.